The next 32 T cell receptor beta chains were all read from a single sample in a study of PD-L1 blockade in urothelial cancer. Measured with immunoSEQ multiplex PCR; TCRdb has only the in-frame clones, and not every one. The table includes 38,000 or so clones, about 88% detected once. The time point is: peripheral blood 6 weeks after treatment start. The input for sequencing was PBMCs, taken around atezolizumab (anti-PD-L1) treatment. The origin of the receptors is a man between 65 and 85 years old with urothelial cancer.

CDR3 protein: CASSLAIARTSGEGETQYF. The CDR3 DNA reads TGTGCCAGCAGCTTAGCTATAGCCCGGACTAGCGGCGAGGGGGAGACCCAGTACTTC. The V and J genes are TRBV7-8 and TRBJ2-5; TRBD2 matches 10 bases. Unmatched junction bases numbered 15, after V lost 0 bases and J lost 5 bases. Germline V gives CDR1 SGHVS, CDR2 FQNEAQ. The CDR3 consists of 19 residues.

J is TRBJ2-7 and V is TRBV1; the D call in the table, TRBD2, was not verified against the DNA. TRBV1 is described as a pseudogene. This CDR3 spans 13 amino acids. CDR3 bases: TGCACCAGCAGCCCCCAACTAGTAAACGAGCAGTACTTC. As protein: CTSSPQLVNEQYF.

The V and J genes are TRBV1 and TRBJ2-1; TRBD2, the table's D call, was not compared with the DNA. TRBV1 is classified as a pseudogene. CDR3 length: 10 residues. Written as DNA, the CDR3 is TGCACCAGGACTACCAATGAGCAGTTCTTC. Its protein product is CTRTTNEQFF.

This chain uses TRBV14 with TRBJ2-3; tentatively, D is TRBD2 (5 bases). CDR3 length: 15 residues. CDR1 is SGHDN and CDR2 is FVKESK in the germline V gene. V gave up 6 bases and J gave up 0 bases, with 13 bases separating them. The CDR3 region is CASRPQRSSTDTQYF. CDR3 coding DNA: TGTGCCAGCAGACCTCAGCGGTCTAGCACAGATACGCAGTATTTT.

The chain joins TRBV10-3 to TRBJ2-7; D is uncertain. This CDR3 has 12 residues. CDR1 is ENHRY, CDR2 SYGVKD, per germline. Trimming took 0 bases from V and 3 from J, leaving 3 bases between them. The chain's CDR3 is CAISESLYEQYF. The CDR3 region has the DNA TGTGCCATCAGTGAGTCCCTCTACGAGCAGTACTTC.

The CDR3 DNA reads as TGTGCCAGCAGCCTATCGGACAGGGGGCATTTAGAGACCCAGTACTTC. Protein product: CASSLSDRGHLETQYF. The J gene is TRBJ2-5, the V gene TRBV7-3, with TRBD1 matching 11 bases. The junction had 9 bases not matched to a gene; V was cut back by 5 bases and J by 4 bases. The CDR3 length is 16 residues. The germline gives CDR1 SGHTA, CDR2 FQGTGA. Supplemented by reference TRBV7-3 and TRBJ2-5, the full variable domain reads GAGVSQTPSNKVTEKGKYVELRCDPISGHTALYWYRQSLGQGPEFLIYFQGTGAADDSGLPNDRFFAVRPEGSVSTLKIQRTERGDSAVYLCASSLSDRGHLETQYFGPGTRLLVL.

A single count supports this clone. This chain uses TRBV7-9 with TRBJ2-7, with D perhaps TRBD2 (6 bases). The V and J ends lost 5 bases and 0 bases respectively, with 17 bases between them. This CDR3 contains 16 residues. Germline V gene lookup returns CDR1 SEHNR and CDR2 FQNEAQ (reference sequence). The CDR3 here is CASSKLSGPPSYEQYF. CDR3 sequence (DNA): TGTGCCAGCAGCAAACTTAGCGGTCCCCCCTCCTACGAGCAGTACTTC.

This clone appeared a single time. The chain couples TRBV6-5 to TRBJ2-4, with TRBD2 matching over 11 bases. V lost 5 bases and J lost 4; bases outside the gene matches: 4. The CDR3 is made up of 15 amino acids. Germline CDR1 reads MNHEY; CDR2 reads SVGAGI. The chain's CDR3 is CASSPGTSGKNIQYF. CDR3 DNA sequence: TGTGCCAGCAGTCCCGGGACTAGCGGTAAAAACATTCAGTACTTC.

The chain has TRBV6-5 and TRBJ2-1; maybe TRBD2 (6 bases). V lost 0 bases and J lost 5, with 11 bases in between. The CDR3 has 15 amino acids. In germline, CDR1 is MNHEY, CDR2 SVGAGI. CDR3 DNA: TGTGCCAGCAGTTACTCGGGGCTAGCGAACAATGAGCAGTTCTTC. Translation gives CASSYSGLANNEQFF.

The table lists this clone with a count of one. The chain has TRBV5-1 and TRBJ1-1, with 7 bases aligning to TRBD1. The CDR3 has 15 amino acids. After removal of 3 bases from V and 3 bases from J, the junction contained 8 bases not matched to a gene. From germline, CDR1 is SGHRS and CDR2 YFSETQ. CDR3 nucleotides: TGCGCCAGCAGCTCAAGACAGGGAAGGGACACTGAAGCTTTCTTT. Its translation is CASSSRQGRDTEAFF.

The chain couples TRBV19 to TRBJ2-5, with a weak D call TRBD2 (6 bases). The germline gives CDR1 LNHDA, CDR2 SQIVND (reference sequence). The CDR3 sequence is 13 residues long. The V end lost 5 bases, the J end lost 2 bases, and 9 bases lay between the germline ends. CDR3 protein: CASSGGKQETQYF. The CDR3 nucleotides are TGTGCCAGTAGTGGGGGGAAACAAGAGACCCAGTACTTC.

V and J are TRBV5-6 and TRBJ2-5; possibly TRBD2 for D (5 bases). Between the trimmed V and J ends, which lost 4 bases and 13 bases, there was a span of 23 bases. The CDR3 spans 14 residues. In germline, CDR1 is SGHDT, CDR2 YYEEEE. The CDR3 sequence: CASSPGPGERLPYF. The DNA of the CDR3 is TGTGCCAGCAGCCCCGGGCCGGGCGAGCGGCTACCGTACTTC.

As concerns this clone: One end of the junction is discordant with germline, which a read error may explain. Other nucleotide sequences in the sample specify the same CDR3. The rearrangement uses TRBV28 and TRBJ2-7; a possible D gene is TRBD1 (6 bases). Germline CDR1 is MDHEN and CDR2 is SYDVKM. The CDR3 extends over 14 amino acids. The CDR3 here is CASSSPGQSYEQYF. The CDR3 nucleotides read TGTGCCAGCAGTTCCCCGGGACAATCTTACGAGCAATACTTC. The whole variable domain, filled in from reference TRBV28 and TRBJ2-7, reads DVKVTQSSRYLVKRTGEKVFLECVQDMDHENMFWYRQDPGLGLRLIYFSYDVKMKEKGDIPEGYSVSREKKERFSLILESASTNQTSMYLCASSSPGQSYEQYFGPGTRLTVT.

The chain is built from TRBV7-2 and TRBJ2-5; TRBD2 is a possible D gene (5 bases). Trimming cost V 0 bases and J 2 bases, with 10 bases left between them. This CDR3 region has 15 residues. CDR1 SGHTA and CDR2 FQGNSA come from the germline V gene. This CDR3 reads CASSLAPRTQETQYF. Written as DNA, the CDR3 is TGTGCCAGCAGCTTAGCGCCACGGACTCAAGAGACCCAGTACTTC.

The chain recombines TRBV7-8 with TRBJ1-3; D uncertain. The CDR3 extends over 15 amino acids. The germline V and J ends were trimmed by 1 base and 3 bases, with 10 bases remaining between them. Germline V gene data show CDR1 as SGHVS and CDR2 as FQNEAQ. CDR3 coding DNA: TGTGCCAGCAGCTTAGTCGTCGGGGTTGGAAACACCATATATTTT. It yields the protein CASSLVVGVGNTIYF.

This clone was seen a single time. The CDR3 loop reads CASRPSDYNEQFF. DNA of the CDR3: TGTGCCAGCAGGCCTAGCGACTACAATGAGCAGTTCTTC. The chain combines TRBV6-5 with TRBJ2-1, with TRBD2 as a possible D gene (6 bases). This CDR3 has 13 amino acids. Germline CDR1 and CDR2: MNHEY and SVGAGI. Deletions cut 6 bases from V and 3 bases from J, with 9 bases between.

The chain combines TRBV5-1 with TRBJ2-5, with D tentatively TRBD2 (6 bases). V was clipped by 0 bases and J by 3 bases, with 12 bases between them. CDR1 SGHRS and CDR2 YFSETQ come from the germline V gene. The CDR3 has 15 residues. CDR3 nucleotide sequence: TGCGCCAGCAGCTTGGCGGGGGTCTGGGAAGAGACCCAGTACTTC. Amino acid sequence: CASSLAGVWEETQYF.

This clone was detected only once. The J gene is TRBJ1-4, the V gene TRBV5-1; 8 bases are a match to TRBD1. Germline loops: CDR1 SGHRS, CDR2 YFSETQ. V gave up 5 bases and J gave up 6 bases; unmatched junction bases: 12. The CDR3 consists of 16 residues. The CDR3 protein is CASSFIPGGADEKLFF. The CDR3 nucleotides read TGCGCCAGCAGTTTTATTCCAGGGGGCGCGGATGAAAAACTGTTTTTT. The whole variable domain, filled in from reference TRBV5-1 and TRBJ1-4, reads KAGVTQTPRYLIKTRGQQVTLSCSPISGHRSVSWYQQTPGQGLQFLFEYFSETQRNKGNFPGRFSGRQFSNSRSEMNVSTLELGDSALYLCASSFIPGGADEKLFFGSGTQLSVL.

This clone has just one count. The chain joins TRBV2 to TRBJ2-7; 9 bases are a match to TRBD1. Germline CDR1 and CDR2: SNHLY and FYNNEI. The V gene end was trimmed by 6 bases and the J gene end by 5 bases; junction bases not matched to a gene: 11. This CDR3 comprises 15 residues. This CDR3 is CASSQEGQGRNEQYF. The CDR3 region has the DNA TGTGCCAGCAGCCAAGAGGGACAGGGAAGGAACGAGCAGTACTTC.

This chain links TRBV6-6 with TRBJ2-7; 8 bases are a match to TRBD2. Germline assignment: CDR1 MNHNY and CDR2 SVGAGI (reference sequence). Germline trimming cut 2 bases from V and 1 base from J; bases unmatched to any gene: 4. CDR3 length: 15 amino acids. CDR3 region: CASSYIAGGSYEQYF. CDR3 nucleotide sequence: TGTGCCAGCAGTTACATCGCGGGAGGATCCTACGAGCAGTACTTC.

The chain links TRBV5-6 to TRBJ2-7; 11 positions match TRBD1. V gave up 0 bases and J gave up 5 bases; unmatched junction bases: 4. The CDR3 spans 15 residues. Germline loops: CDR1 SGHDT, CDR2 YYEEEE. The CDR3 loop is CASSLGTGGVDEQYF. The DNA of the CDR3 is TGTGCCAGCAGCTTGGGGACAGGGGGCGTAGACGAGCAGTACTTC.

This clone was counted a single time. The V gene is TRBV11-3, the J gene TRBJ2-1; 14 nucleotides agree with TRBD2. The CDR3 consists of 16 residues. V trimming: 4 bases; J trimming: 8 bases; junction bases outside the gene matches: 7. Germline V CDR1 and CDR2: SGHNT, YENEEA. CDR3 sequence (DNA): TGTGCCAGCAGCTCCGGGACTAGCGGGAGTCACGATGAGCAGTTCTTC. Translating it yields CASSSGTSGSHDEQFF. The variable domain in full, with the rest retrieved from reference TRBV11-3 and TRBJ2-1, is EAGVVQSPRYKIIEKKQPVAFWCNPISGHNTLYWYLQNLGQGPELLIRYENEEAVDDSQLPKDRFSAERLKGVDSTLKIQPAELGDSAVYLCASSSGTSGSHDEQFFGPGTRLTVL.

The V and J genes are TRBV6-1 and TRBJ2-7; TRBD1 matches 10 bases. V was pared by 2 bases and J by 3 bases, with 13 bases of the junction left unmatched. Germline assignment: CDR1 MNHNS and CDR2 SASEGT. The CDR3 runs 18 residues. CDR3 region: CASSERVTQTGGIYEQYF. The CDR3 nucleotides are TGTGCCAGCAGTGAAAGGGTTACCCAGACAGGGGGCATCTACGAGCAGTACTTC.

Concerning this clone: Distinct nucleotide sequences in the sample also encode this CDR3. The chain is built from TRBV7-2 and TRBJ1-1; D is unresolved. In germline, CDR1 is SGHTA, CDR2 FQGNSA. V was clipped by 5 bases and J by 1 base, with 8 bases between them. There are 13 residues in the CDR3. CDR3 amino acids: CASSLTENTEAFF. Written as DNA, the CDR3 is TGTGCCAGCAGCCTAACAGAGAACACTGAAGCTTTCTTT.

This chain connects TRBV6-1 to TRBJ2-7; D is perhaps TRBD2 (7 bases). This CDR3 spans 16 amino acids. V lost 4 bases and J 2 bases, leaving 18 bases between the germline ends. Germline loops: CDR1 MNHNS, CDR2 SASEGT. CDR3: CASSGPGASGPYEQYF. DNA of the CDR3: TGTGCCAGCAGTGGACCGGGGGCTAGCGGACCCTACGAGCAGTACTTC.

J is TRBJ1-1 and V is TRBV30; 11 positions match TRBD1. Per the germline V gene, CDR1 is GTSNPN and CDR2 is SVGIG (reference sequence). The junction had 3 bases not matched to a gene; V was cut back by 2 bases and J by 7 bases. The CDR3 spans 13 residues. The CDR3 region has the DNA TGTGCCTGGAGTCCCGGGACAGGGGGTGAAGCTTTCTTT. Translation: CAWSPGTGGEAFF.

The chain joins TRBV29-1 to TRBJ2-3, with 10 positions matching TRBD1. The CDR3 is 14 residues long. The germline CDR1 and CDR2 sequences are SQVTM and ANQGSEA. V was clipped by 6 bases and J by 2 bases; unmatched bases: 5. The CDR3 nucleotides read TGCAGCGTCAAGACAGGGGGCGACACAGATACGCAGTATTTT. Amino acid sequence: CSVKTGGDTDTQYF.

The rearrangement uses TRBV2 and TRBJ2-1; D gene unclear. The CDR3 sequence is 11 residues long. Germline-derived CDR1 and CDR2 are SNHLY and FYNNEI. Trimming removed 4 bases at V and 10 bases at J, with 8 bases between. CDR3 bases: TGTGCCAGCAGTGCCGTGAGGGAGCAGTTCTTC. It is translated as CASSAVREQFF. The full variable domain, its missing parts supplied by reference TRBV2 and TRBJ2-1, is EPEVTQTPSHQVTQMGQEVILRCVPISNHLYFYWYRQILGQKVEFLVSFYNNEISEKSEIFDDQFSVERPDGSNFTLKIRSTKLEDSAMYFCASSAVREQFFGPGTRLTVL.

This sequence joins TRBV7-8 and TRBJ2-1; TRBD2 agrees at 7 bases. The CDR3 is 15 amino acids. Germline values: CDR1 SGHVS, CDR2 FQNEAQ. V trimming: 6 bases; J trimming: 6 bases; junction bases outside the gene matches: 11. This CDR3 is CASRGGESRVNEQFF. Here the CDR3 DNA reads TGTGCCAGCAGGGGAGGGGAGTCCCGAGTCAATGAGCAGTTCTTC.

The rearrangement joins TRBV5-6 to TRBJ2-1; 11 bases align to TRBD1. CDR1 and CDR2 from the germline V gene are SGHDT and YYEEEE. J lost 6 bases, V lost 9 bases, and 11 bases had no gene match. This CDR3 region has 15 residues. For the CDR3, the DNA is TGTGCCACAAAACGGACAGGGGGCGTTTTCAATGAGCAGTTCTTC. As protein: CATKRTGGVFNEQFF.

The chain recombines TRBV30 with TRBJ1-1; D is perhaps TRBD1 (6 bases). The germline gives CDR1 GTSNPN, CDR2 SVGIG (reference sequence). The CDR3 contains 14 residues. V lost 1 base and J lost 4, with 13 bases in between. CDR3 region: CAWSARGGITEAFF. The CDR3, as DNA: TGTGCCTGGAGTGCAAGGGGGGGGATCACTGAAGCTTTCTTT.

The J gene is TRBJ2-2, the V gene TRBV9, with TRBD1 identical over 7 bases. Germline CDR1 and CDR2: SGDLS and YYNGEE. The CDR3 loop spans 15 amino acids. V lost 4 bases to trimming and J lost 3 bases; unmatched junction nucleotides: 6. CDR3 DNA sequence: TGTGCCAGCAGCCCGGGACAGTTAGACACCGGGGAGCTGTTTTTT. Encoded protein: CASSPGQLDTGELFF.